This TCR beta chain was captured in a study of shared clonotypes between healthy human individuals. TCRdb's copy holds only in-frame clones and misses some; the assay was immunoSEQ multiplex PCR. The sample lists more than 850,000 clones; about four fifths were seen once. In the CD4+ fraction, cells were divided into CD45RA+ naive and CD45RA-negative memory subsets. Material for sequencing was memory CD4+ T cells from PBMCs. Noted subset: CD45RA-negative fraction. The clonotype comes from a man aged 18 to 29 in good health. Some clones in this sample may be carry-over from other donors' samples.

The CDR3 here is CASTSNGQETQYF. The CDR3 DNA reads TGCGCCAGCACTAGCAATGGCCAAGAGACCCAGTACTTC. This chain links TRBV5-1 with TRBJ2-5; a possible D gene is TRBD2 (5 bases). The germline CDR1 and CDR2 sequences are SGHRS and YFSETQ. Trimming left V 6 bases short and J 1 base short, with 10 bases between. The CDR3 contains 13 residues.